This TCR beta chain appears in the sequencing data of a study of blood T cell repertoires in COVID-19. How the authors handled the data: It was from reference gene primer amplification that nucleated cell counts were estimated. The protocol was immunoSEQ multiplex PCR, while the TCRdb copy is restricted to in-frame clones and leaves out a portion. The D gene and trimming were derived from the DNA, and the V and J assignments and clone size from that table. Found here are about 210,000 clones, 89% of them singletons; the top ten hold roughly 8.1%. The study recruited people aged 18 to 89 years across more than 20 US areas. Germline V gene lookup returns CDR1 MGHDK and CDR2 SYGVNS. Trimming took 11 bases from V and 13 from J; bases not matched to a gene: 8. The CDR3 runs 12 residues.

Sequenced input: PBMCs or T cells enriched from blood (not recorded which). This sequence originates from a woman aged 18-29 years who had recovered from COVID-19. The chain recombines TRBV25-1 with TRBJ2-5; 15 bases line up with TRBD2. CDR3 sequence reads: CAVGLAGGAPYF. Written as DNA, the CDR3 is TGTGCCGTTGGACTAGCGGGGGGGGCCCCGTACTTC.